The 25 T cell receptor beta chains below all came from one sample that was sequenced in a study of tumor-infiltrating lymphocytes in primary liver carcinoma. From unsorted bulk tissue weighing roughly 17-31 mg, DNA and RNA were co-extracted. A constant-region primer served to make TCR beta cDNA from roughly 500 ng total RNA. Sequencing libraries for TCR beta derived from three nested multiplex PCR rounds that used slightly modified ARM-PCR. Forward primers for TRBV1-TRBV30 and a C-beta reverse primer served the first two PCR rounds, at about 10 cycles each. From the multiplex PCR reads, TCRdb called clonotypes with MiXCR, one entry per CDR3 protein. The data contain over 40,000 distinct CDR3 sequences, around 77% of them singletons. Sequences were obtained from liver tumor tissue from sampling region 5. The subset: tumor region T5, tumor centre. The receptors derive from a middle-aged man with primary liver carcinoma and hepatitis B virus infection.

Turning to this clonotype: Relative to the germline gene, one junction end is altered; a read error may explain this. J is TRBJ1-1 and V is TRBV5-6; 7 nucleotides align to TRBD1. This CDR3 contains 17 residues. CDR1 is SGHDT, CDR2 YYEEEE, per germline. CDR3 nucleotide sequence: TGTGCCAGCAGCTTGGTCGGTGAGACAGGGCGGAACATTGAAGCTTTCTTT. Translation: CASSLVGETGRNIEAFF.

Remarks on this clonotype: One end of the junction fails to match germline, which may point to a read error. The J gene is TRBJ2-3, the V gene TRBV7-8; 10 positions match TRBD2. Germline CDR1 reads SGHVS; CDR2 reads FQNEAQ. The CDR3 length is 18 residues. The CDR3 DNA follows: TGTGCCAGCATCTTAGCCCAGCGGGAGGGACTTCCGAGAGATACGCAGTATTTT. The encoded protein is CASILAQREGLPRDTQYF.

This CDR3 is CASSRDGNSNQPQYF. CDR3 DNA: TGTGCCAGCAGCCGCGACGGAAATAGCAATCAACCCCAGTATTTT. The V and J genes are TRBV5-4 and TRBJ1-5; D uncertain. The J call may be mistaken, given a closer DNA end match to TRBJ2-3. Germline V lookup: CDR1 SGHNT, CDR2 YYREEE (reference sequence). The CDR3 length is 15 residues.

For this clonotype: The CDR3 does not end in the conserved phenylalanine or tryptophan, so this is likely a read error. The limits of the CDR3 on the DNA are not certain, so only TCRdb's listed CDR3 is given. This chain links TRBV5-6 with TRBJ1-1; the table assigns TRBD1, which was not confirmed against the DNA. Both ends counted, the CDR3 spans 14 residues. CDR1 SGHDT and CDR2 YYEEEE come from the germline V gene. CDR3: CASSPVGPNTEVFS.

As to this clonotype: It is likely a read error, because the conserved phenylalanine at the end of the CDR3 is missing. V is TRBV12-3 or TRBV12-4 and J is TRBJ1-1; tentative D call: TRBD1 (5 bases). This CDR3 has 13 residues. The CDR3 sequence is CGSSFSGTAEAFL. Written as DNA, the CDR3 is TGTGGCAGCAGTTTTTCAGGGACCGCTGAAGCTTTCCTT.

A remark on this clonotype: The junction departs from the called germline gene at one end, perhaps through a read error. The chain employs TRBV11-2 and TRBJ2-3; 8 bases line up with TRBD2. Germline CDR1 reads SGHAT; CDR2 reads FQNNGV. CDR3 length: 16 residues. CDR3 in amino acids: CDSSLRLAWSTDTQYF. The DNA for the CDR3 is TGTGACAGCAGCTTAAGACTAGCGTGGAGCACTGATACGCAGTATTTT.

This clonotype came up once. The junction departs from the called germline gene at one end, perhaps through a read error. This chain links TRBV28 with TRBJ1-2; maybe TRBD1 (6 bases). This CDR3 has 14 residues. The germline gives CDR1 MDHEN, CDR2 SYDVKM. CDR3 DNA sequence: TGTACCAGGACCCCGAACAGGGCTGGCTATGGCTACACCTTC. The encoded protein is CTRTPNRAGYGYTF.

Concerning this clonotype: This sequence may be a read error, since a much larger clone differs from it by one base. The genes are TRBV9 and TRBJ2-2; D possibly corresponds to TRBD2 (5 bases). The germline CDR1 and CDR2 sequences are SGDLS and YYNGEE. Deletions cut 4 bases from V and 8 bases from J, with 15 bases between. The CDR3 has 14 amino acids. The CDR3 spells CASSLVDRGGELFF. CDR3 nucleotides: TGTGCCAGCAGCCTAGTTGATCGGGGAGGGGAGCTGTTTTTT.

On this clonotype itself: Sequence at one end of the junction differs from germline and may be a read error. This chain uses TRBV11-2 with TRBJ2-7; 9 nucleotides agree with TRBD1. The CDR3 loop spans 15 amino acids. Germline-derived CDR1 and CDR2 are SGHAT and FQNNGV. The CDR3 here is CAKSLRWTGENEQYF. The DNA for the CDR3 is TGTGCCAAGAGCTTACGATGGACAGGGGAAAACGAGCAGTATTTC.

Note on this clonotype: One junction end disagrees with the germline gene, perhaps due to a read error. The chain recombines TRBV6-6 with TRBJ2-7; D gene uncertain. Looked up from germline, CDR1 is MNHNY and CDR2 is SVGAGI (reference sequence). This CDR3 comprises 14 residues. Here the CDR3 reads CASSFMGSSYEQYF. CDR3 DNA sequence: TGTGCCAGTAGTTTTATGGGTTCCTCCTACGAGCAGTACTTC.

Comments on this clonotype: It is likely a read error, because the conserved phenylalanine at the end of the CDR3 is missing. It is unclear where the CDR3 begins or ends on the DNA, so no DNA is shown, and the CDR3 is as TCRdb lists it. The V call is TRBV29-1, the J call TRBJ2-7; TRBD2, the table's D call, lacks a check against the DNA. The CDR3 is 11 residues long, counting both termini. In germline, CDR1 is SQVTM, CDR2 ANQGSEA. CDR3 sequence: CSVVWASEPYL.

On this clonotype itself: No conserved phenylalanine or tryptophan ends this CDR3, so it is likely a read error. The chain employs TRBV29-1 and TRBJ1-4, with D unresolved. Germline V gene lookup returns CDR1 SQVTM and CDR2 ANQGSEA. The CDR3 extends over 10 amino acids. With 7 bases removed from V and 6 bases from J, the gap between germline ends came to 6 bases. The CDR3 reads CSALYEKLFL. The DNA of the CDR3 is TGCAGCGCTTTGTATGAAAAACTGTTTCTT.

Comment on this clonotype: A read error may produce the germline difference seen at one junction end. The rearrangement links TRBV28 to TRBJ1-2; D remains unclear. Germline V lookup: CDR1 MDHEN, CDR2 SYDVKM. CDR3 length equals 13 residues. CDR3: CASSPSGYYGYAF. CDR3 nucleotide sequence: TGTGCCAGTAGTCCCTCAGGATACTATGGCTACGCCTTC.

As concerns this clonotype: The conserved phenylalanine or tryptophan normally closing the CDR3 is absent here, so this likely arose from a read error. This chain connects TRBV7-9 to TRBJ2-1; no definite D call. V lost 4 bases and J 9 bases, leaving 10 bases between the germline ends. The germline gives CDR1 SEHNR, CDR2 FQNEAQ (reference sequence). The CDR3 extends over 12 amino acids. The CDR3 DNA is TGTGCCAGCAGCTCGGAGCGTGGTGAGCAGTTCTAT. It translates to CASSSERGEQFY.

About this clonotype itself: One end of the junction is discordant with germline, which a read error may explain. The chain links TRBV11-2 to TRBJ2-3, with no clear D. This CDR3 contains 14 residues. Germline CDR1 and CDR2: SGHAT and FQNNGV. The DNA for the CDR3 is TGTGCCATCAGCCCGGGCTCCCCGTCAGATACGCAGTATTTT. It is translated as CAISPGSPSDTQYF.

This clonotype has only a few counts. A much larger clone differs from this one at a single base, so this may be a read error. The chain links TRBV19 to TRBJ2-2; D unresolved. This CDR3 comprises 14 residues. Per the germline V gene, CDR1 is LNHDA and CDR2 is SQIVND (reference sequence). The CDR3 nucleotides are TGTGCCAGTAGTATATCCGGGTATACCGAGGAGCTGTTTTTT. Its protein product is CASSISGYTEELFF.

Notes on this clonotype: A much larger clone differs by one base, so this may be a read error. The rearrangement uses TRBV28 and TRBJ2-7, with D tentatively TRBD1 or TRBD2 (5 bases each). From germline, CDR1 is MDHEN and CDR2 SYDVKM. The CDR3 has 15 residues. CDR3 sequence reads: CTSSSPLGRVAEQYF. The CDR3 DNA follows: TGTACCAGCAGTTCCCCCTTGGGACGGGTCGCCGAGCAGTACTTC. Complete variable domain (other parts from reference TRBV28 and TRBJ2-7): DVKVTQSSRYLVKRTGEKVFLECVQDMDHENMFWYRQDPGLGLRLIYFSYDVKMKEKGDIPEGYSVSREKKERFSLILESASTNQTSMYLCTSSSPLGRVAEQYFGPGTRLTVT.

Points on this clonotype: Likely a read error: the CDR3 ends without its conserved phenylalanine or tryptophan. This chain connects TRBV11-3 to TRBJ2-1, with no clear D. The germline V gene encodes CDR1 SGHNT and CDR2 YENEEA. Trimming took 1 base from V and 9 from J, leaving 13 bases between them. CDR3 length: 14 residues. CDR3 bases: TGTGCCAGCAGCTTAGGCGTCTCGAACAGTGAGCAGTTCTCA. Its protein is CASSLGVSNSEQFS.

Remarks on this clonotype: The junction does not match germline at one end; this may be a read error. The chain uses TRBV6-1 and TRBJ2-1; 7 bases fit TRBD2. Looked up from germline, CDR1 is MNHNS and CDR2 is SASEGT. The CDR3 is made up of 17 amino acids. CDR3 nucleotide sequence: TGTGCCATCAGTGAAACTCCCGGGGGGAGCTCCTACAATGAGCAGTTCTTC. It encodes CAISETPGGSSYNEQFF.

V is TRBV6-5 and J is TRBJ2-1, with D possibly TRBD1 on 6 matching bases. Germline-derived CDR1 and CDR2 are MNHEY and SVGAGI. The CDR3 runs to 13 residues. The V end was cut by 6 bases, the J end by 5 bases, with 11 bases between. Here the CDR3 reads CASSPTGNNEQFF. CDR3 sequence (DNA): TGTGCCAGCAGCCCAACAGGGAACAATGAGCAGTTCTTC.

Details on this clonotype: No DNA is shown, since the ends of the CDR3 on it are uncertain; the CDR3 is the one TCRdb lists. The rearrangement joins TRBV11-1 to TRBJ2-2. Ends included, the CDR3 has 15 residues. The germline V gene has CDR1 SGHAT and CDR2 FQDESV (reference sequence). CDR3 residues: CASSYRTFLRGAVFF.

Comment on this clonotype: One end of the junction does not line up with germline, which may come from a read error. J is TRBJ2-1 and V is TRBV11-2; D is undetermined. Looked up from germline, CDR1 is SGHAT and CDR2 is FQNNGV. The CDR3 has 15 amino acids. CDR3 coding DNA: TGTGTCAGCAGCTTTAGTGGGCTACTCGAGAATGAGCAGTTCTTC. This translates into CVSSFSGLLENEQFF. The full variable domain, in which reference TRBV11-2 and TRBJ2-1 provide the parts outside the CDR3, is EAGVAQSPRYKIIEKRQSVAFWCNPISGHATLYWYQQILGQGPKLLIQFQNNGVVDDSQLPKDRFSAERLKGVDSTLKIQPAKLEDSAVYLCVSSFSGLLENEQFFGPGTRLTVL.

In regard to this clonotype: Compared with germline, one end of the junction differs, possibly owing to a read error. The chain joins TRBV11-1 to TRBJ2-7; tentatively, D is TRBD2 (6 bases). This CDR3 comprises 15 residues. The germline V gene has CDR1 SGHAT and CDR2 FQDESV (reference sequence). CDR3 DNA: TGTATCAGCAGCTCATCCCGGGACTCCTCCTACGAGCAGAACTTC. Protein sequence: CISSSSRDSSYEQNF.

Turning to this clonotype: One end of the junction fails to match germline, which may point to a read error. This rearrangement joins TRBV11-2 to TRBJ2-7; tentatively, D is TRBD1 (5 bases). Germline lookup yields CDR1 SGHAT and CDR2 FQNNGV. The CDR3 is 17 residues long. CDR3 region: CASSSLGAPSIPYKQYF. The CDR3 nucleotides are TGTGCCAGCAGCTCCCTTGGGGCTCCCTCCATCCCTTACAAGCAGTATTTC.

This rearrangement joins TRBV27 to TRBJ2-3; either TRBD1 or TRBD2 may supply D (5 bases each). Germline V gives CDR1 MNHEY, CDR2 SMNVEV (reference sequence). V was trimmed by 2 bases and J by 4 bases, leaving 19 bases between them. The CDR3 is made up of 17 amino acids. The CDR3 DNA sequence: TGTGCCAGCAGTTTAGATATCCCCCCAGGGACCGCAGATACGCAGTATTTT. Amino acid sequence: CASSLDIPPGTADTQYF.